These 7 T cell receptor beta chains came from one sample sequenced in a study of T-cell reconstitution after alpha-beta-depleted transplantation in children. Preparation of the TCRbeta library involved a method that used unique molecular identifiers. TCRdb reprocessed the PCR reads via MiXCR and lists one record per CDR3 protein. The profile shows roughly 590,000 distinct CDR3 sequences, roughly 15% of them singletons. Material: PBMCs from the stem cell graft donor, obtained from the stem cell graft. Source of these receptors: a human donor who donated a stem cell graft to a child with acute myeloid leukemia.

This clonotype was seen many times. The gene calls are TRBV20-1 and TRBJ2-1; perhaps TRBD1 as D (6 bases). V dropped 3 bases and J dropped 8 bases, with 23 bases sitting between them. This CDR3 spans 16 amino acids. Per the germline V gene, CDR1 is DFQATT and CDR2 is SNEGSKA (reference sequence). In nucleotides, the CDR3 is TGCAGTGCTAGTGTCGGTCGATTGCCTAGGGGGTATGAGCAGTTCTTC. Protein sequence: CSASVGRLPRGYEQFF.

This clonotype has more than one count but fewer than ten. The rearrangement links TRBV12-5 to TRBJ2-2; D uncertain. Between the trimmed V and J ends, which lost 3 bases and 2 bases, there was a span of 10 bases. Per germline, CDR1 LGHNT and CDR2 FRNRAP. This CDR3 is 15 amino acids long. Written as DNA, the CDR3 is TGTGCTAGTGGTTTCAGGTCAGATAACACCGGGGAGCTGTTTTTT. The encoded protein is CASGFRSDNTGELFF. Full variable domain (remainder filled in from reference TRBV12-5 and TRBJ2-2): DARVTQTPRHKVTEMGQEVTMRCQPILGHNTVFWYRQTMMQGLELLAYFRNRAPLDDSGMPKDRFSAEMPDATLATLKIQPSEPRDSAVYFCASGFRSDNTGELFFGEGSRLTVL.

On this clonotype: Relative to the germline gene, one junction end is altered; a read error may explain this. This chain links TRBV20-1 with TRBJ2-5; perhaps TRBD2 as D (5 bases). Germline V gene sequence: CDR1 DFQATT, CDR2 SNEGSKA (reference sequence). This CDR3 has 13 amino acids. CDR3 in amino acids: CRARETIQETQYF. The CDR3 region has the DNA TGCAGAGCTAGGGAGACTATCCAAGAGACCCAGTACTTC.

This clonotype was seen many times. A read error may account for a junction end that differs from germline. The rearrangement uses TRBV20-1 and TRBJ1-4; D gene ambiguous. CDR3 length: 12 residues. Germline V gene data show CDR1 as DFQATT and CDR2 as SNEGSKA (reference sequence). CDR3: CSARDGPGVLLF. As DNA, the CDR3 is TGCAGTGCTAGAGACGGGCCCGGGGTCCTACTTTTT.

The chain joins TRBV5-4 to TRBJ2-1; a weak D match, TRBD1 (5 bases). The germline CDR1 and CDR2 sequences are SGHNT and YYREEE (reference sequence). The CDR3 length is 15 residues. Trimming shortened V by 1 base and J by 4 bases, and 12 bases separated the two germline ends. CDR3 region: CASSLSGRVYNEQFF. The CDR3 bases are TGTGCCAGCAGCTTGTCGGGCAGGGTTTACAATGAGCAGTTCTTC. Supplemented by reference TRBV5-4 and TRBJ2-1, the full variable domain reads ETGVTQSPTHLIKTRGQQVTLRCSSQSGHNTVSWYQQALGQGPQFIFQYYREEENGRGNFPPRFSGLQFPNYSSELNVNALELDDSALYLCASSLSGRVYNEQFFGPGTRLTVL.

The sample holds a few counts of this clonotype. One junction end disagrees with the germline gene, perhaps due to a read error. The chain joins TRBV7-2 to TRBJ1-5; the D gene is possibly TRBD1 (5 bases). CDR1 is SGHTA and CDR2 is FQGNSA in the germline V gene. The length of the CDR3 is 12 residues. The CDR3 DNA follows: TGTGCCAGCAGCCCACATACCGGGGGGGTTCTTTTT. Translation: CASSPHTGGVLF.

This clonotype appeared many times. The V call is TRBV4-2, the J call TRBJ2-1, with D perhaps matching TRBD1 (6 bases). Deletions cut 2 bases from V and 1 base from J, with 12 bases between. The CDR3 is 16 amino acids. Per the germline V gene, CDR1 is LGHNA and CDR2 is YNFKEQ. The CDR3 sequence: CASSQSLGTSYNEQFF. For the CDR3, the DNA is TGTGCCAGCAGCCAATCTCTCGGGACATCCTACAATGAGCAGTTCTTC.